This TCR beta chain derives from a study of cytomegalovirus exposure and HLA in healthy donors. The PCR ran on 60 Vbeta and 13 Jbeta primers. Original methodology: Unique TCR beta chains numbered about 79 million in a later analysis, with 10 million to 14 million shared. This table comes from immunoSEQ multiplex PCR, and its TCRdb copy is limited to in-frame clones, with some not included. V, J and clone size were drawn from that table, and D and trimming were deduced from the DNA. This table has about 91,000 clones, over 75% appearing once. The CDR3 runs to 15 residues. Germline lookup yields CDR1 SGHVS and CDR2 FNYEAQ. V was clipped by 2 bases and J by 1 base, with 11 bases between them. A remark on this clone: Its antigen is currently unknown.

Study-wide points: An analysis done earlier found most TCR beta V segments productive about 90% or about 30% of the time. Later genetic work tied a missense DCLRE1C variant to beta-chain V and J trimming.

Sequenced: PBMCs. The sequence was collected from a male donor in good health and CMV-seropositive. V usage is TRBV7-6 and J usage is TRBJ1-1, with a tentative D call TRBD1 (5 bases). The CDR3 protein is CASSLSWGENTEAFF. DNA of the CDR3: TGTGCCAGCAGCTTATCGTGGGGGGAGAACACTGAAGCTTTCTTT.